Reported below is one T cell receptor (beta chain). Antigen unknown. This sample was included in a study of T-cell reconstitution after alpha-beta-depleted transplantation in children. The study, taken as a whole, reports: T cells produced anew were the main source of T-cell counts and diversity one year after transplant.

V dropped 3 bases and J dropped 6; count of bases not matched to a gene: 11. Per germline, CDR1 SGHNT and CDR2 YENEEA. The CDR3 covers 16 residues. This sample's TCRbeta library carried unique molecular identifier barcodes. TCRdb reprocessed the PCR reads with MiXCR, giving one entry per CDR3 protein. The sample shows 550,000 to 800,000 distinct CDR3 sequences, less than 15% of them seen only once. This sequence was found in a girl aged 2-10 years with congenital amegakaryocytic thrombocytopenia, due to receive a stem cell transplant. The specimen comprised PBMCs, sampled before TCRalphabeta/CD19-depleted stem cell transplant. The rearrangement links TRBV11-3 to TRBJ2-3; 8 nucleotides match TRBD2. The CDR3 bases are TGTGCCAGCAGCTTGGGACTAGGGATACTAGCGGATACGCAGTATTTT. Its translation: CASSLGLGILADTQYF.